This TCR beta chain was sequenced during a study of technical replicates of blood from several donors. The CDR3 is 14 amino acids. V was trimmed by 10 bases and J by 0 bases, leaving 13 bases between them. CDR1 MDHEN and CDR2 SYDVKM come from the germline V gene. Repertoires were generated with immunoSEQ multiplex PCR, while TCRdb's copy carries only in-frame clones and drops some. The sample includes about 81,000 clones, 90% to 98% of them seen just once. The sample comprised T cells isolated from PBMCs. The chain recombines TRBV28 with TRBJ2-1, with D hard to call. The clonotype comes from a human donor in good health. CDR3 in amino acids: CATNSASSYNEQFF. CDR3 DNA: TGTGCCACCAACTCCGCTAGCTCCTACAATGAGCAGTTCTTC.